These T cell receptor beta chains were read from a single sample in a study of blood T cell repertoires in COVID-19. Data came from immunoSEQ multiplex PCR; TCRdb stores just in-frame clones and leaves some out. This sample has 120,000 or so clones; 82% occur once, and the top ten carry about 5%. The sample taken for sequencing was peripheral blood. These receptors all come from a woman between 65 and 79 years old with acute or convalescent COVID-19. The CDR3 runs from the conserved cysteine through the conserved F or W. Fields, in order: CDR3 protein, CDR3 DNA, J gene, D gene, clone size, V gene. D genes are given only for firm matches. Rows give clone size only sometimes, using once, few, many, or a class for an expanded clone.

cdr3_aa: CASSQDLSTGAVNGYTF
cdr3_nt: TGCGCCAGCAGCCAAGACCTATCTACAGGGGCAGTCAATGGCTACACCTTC
j_call: TRBJ1-2
d_call: TRBD1
clone_size: few
v_call: TRBV4-1

cdr3_aa: CSASDARGAFDEQFF
cdr3_nt: TGCAGTGCTAGTGACGCGCGGGGGGCATTCGATGAGCAGTTCTTC
j_call: TRBJ2-1
d_call: TRBD2
clone_size: .
v_call: TRBV20-1

cdr3_aa: CSVRTSGGETQYF
cdr3_nt: TGCAGCGTCCGGACTAGCGGGGGTGAGACCCAGTACTTC
j_call: TRBJ2-5
d_call: TRBD2
clone_size: .
v_call: TRBV29-1

cdr3_aa: CASSQATTGGGTEAFF
cdr3_nt: TGTGCCAGCAGCCAAGCCACCACAGGGGGAGGGACTGAAGCTTTCTTT
j_call: TRBJ1-1
d_call: TRBD1
clone_size: .
v_call: TRBV3-1/TRBV3-2

cdr3_aa: CASSWQGGNSPLHF
cdr3_nt: TGTGCCAGCAGTTGGCAGGGTGGTAATTCACCCCTCCACTTT
j_call: TRBJ1-6
d_call: .
clone_size: .
v_call: TRBV27

cdr3_aa: CASSLPWGTRTEQYF
cdr3_nt: TGTGCCAGCAGCTTACCGTGGGGGACAAGGACCGAGCAGTACTTC
j_call: TRBJ2-7
d_call: .
clone_size: once
v_call: TRBV7-2

cdr3_aa: CASSKPGGRSGELFF
cdr3_nt: TGTGCCAGTAGTAAACCGGGGGGGCGTTCCGGGGAGCTGTTTTTT
j_call: TRBJ2-2
d_call: TRBD2
clone_size: few
v_call: TRBV19

cdr3_aa: CASSYSDGGNYGYTF
cdr3_nt: TGCGCCAGCAGCTACTCTGACGGGGGAAACTATGGCTACACCTTC
j_call: TRBJ1-2
d_call: .
clone_size: .
v_call: TRBV5-1

cdr3_aa: CASSENNPGTGVVNYGYTF
cdr3_nt: TGCGCCAGCAGTGAGAATAATCCGGGGACAGGGGTTGTAAACTATGGCTACACCTTC
j_call: TRBJ1-2
d_call: TRBD1
clone_size: few
v_call: TRBV10-1

cdr3_aa: CASSSQKQLKSSNQPQHF
cdr3_nt: TGTGCCAGCAGTTCACAAAAACAGTTGAAGTCCAGCAATCAGCCCCAGCATTTT
j_call: TRBJ1-5
d_call: .
clone_size: .
v_call: TRBV6-2/TRBV6-3

cdr3_aa: CASSQSTRGEDQPQHF
cdr3_nt: TGCGCCAGCAGTCAATCAACCAGGGGGGAAGATCAGCCCCAGCATTTT
j_call: TRBJ1-5
d_call: TRBD1
clone_size: .
v_call: TRBV23-1

cdr3_aa: CASGRGDLSTEAFF
cdr3_nt: TGTGCCAGCGGGCGGGGGGATCTGAGCACTGAAGCTTTCTTT
j_call: TRBJ1-1
d_call: .
clone_size: .
v_call: TRBV7-8

cdr3_aa: CASSSRTGPSNQPQHF
cdr3_nt: TGTGCCAGCAGCTCACGGACAGGGCCTAGCAATCAGCCCCAGCATTTT
j_call: TRBJ1-5
d_call: TRBD1
clone_size: .
v_call: TRBV5-6

cdr3_aa: CASSYTLSGYTF
cdr3_nt: TGTGCCAGCAGTTATACCCTTAGTGGCTACACCTTC
j_call: TRBJ1-2
d_call: .
clone_size: few
v_call: TRBV6-2/TRBV6-3

cdr3_aa: CASSPRPFYEQYF
cdr3_nt: TGTGCCAGCAGCCCTAGACCCTTCTACGAGCAGTACTTC
j_call: TRBJ2-7
d_call: .
clone_size: .
v_call: TRBV5-4

cdr3_aa: CASSLFSLIAGSEQYF
cdr3_nt: TGTGCCAGCAGTTTATTTAGCCTGATTGCAGGGTCCGAGCAGTACTTC
j_call: TRBJ2-7
d_call: .
clone_size: .
v_call: TRBV27

cdr3_aa: CASSAQLGTEAFF
cdr3_nt: TGTGCCAGCAGCGCCCAACTTGGCACTGAAGCTTTCTTT
j_call: TRBJ1-1
d_call: .
clone_size: .
v_call: TRBV6-2/TRBV6-3

cdr3_aa: CASSFESGQEAFF
cdr3_nt: TGTGCCAGCAGCTTCGAGTCCGGACAGGAAGCTTTCTTT
j_call: TRBJ1-1
d_call: .
clone_size: .
v_call: TRBV7-9

cdr3_aa: CASSLSAGLNTGELFF
cdr3_nt: TGTGCCAGCAGCTTGTCGGCGGGACTCAACACCGGGGAGCTGTTTTTT
j_call: TRBJ2-2
d_call: .
clone_size: once
v_call: TRBV5-4

cdr3_aa: CASSLLDRGSAYEQYF
cdr3_nt: TGTGCCAGCTCACTACTAGACAGGGGGAGCGCCTACGAGCAGTACTTC
j_call: TRBJ2-7
d_call: TRBD1
clone_size: .
v_call: TRBV18

cdr3_aa: CASSLGSWGRNSPLHF
cdr3_nt: TGTGCCAGCAGCTTGGGGTCCTGGGGGCGGAATTCACCCCTCCACTTT
j_call: TRBJ1-6
d_call: .
clone_size: .
v_call: TRBV7-9

cdr3_aa: CASSQTGLARVTYNEQFF
cdr3_nt: TGTGCCAGCAGCCAAACCGGACTAGCAAGGGTCACCTACAATGAGCAGTTCTTC
j_call: TRBJ2-1
d_call: TRBD2
clone_size: few
v_call: TRBV7-6

cdr3_aa: CASSEDTHEQYF
cdr3_nt: TGTGCCAGCAGTGAGGACACACACGAGCAGTACTTC
j_call: TRBJ2-7
d_call: .
clone_size: .
v_call: TRBV2

cdr3_aa: CASRIRTGQETQYF
cdr3_nt: TGTGCCAGCAGAATTCGGACAGGGCAAGAGACCCAGTACTTC
j_call: TRBJ2-5
d_call: TRBD1
clone_size: .
v_call: TRBV3-1/TRBV3-2

cdr3_aa: CASSLEGGELSPLHF
cdr3_nt: TGTGCCAGCAGCTTAGAAGGGGGCGAACTTTCACCCCTCCACTTT
j_call: TRBJ1-6
d_call: TRBD1
clone_size: .
v_call: TRBV7-9

cdr3_aa: CASRFEGAYTEAFF
cdr3_nt: TGTGCCAGCCGGTTTGAGGGGGCGTACACTGAAGCTTTCTTT
j_call: TRBJ1-1
d_call: TRBD1
clone_size: .
v_call: TRBV11-3

cdr3_aa: CASSVGSLAGNTIYF
cdr3_nt: TGTGCCAGCAGCGTAGGATCTCTGGCCGGAAACACCATATATTTT
j_call: TRBJ1-3
d_call: .
clone_size: few
v_call: TRBV9

cdr3_aa: CASSPDSPNGYTF
cdr3_nt: TGTGCCAGCTCACCGGACAGCCCCAATGGCTACACCTTC
j_call: TRBJ1-2
d_call: .
clone_size: .
v_call: TRBV18

cdr3_aa: CASSLKHRGLAGYGYTF
cdr3_nt: TGTGCCAGCAGCCTAAAGCACAGGGGGCTCGCGGGCTATGGCTACACCTTC
j_call: TRBJ1-2
d_call: TRBD1
clone_size: .
v_call: TRBV5-6

cdr3_aa: CASSPWDRSDQPQHF
cdr3_nt: TGTGCCAGCAGCCCTTGGGACAGGAGCGATCAGCCCCAGCATTTT
j_call: TRBJ1-5
d_call: TRBD1
clone_size: .
v_call: TRBV5-6

cdr3_aa: CASSPYRQGAIRDTQYF
cdr3_nt: TGTGCCAGCAGCCCATATAGACAGGGGGCGATCCGAGATACGCAGTATTTT
j_call: TRBJ2-3
d_call: TRBD1
clone_size: .
v_call: TRBV5-6

cdr3_aa: CASSYSGTGVYGYTF
cdr3_nt: TGTGCCAGCAGTTACTCGGGGACAGGAGTCTATGGCTACACCTTC
j_call: TRBJ1-2
d_call: TRBD1
clone_size: once
v_call: TRBV6-5

cdr3_aa: CASSYILQGRGNEQFF
cdr3_nt: TGTGCCAGCAGTTACATTTTGCAGGGAAGGGGCAATGAGCAGTTCTTC
j_call: TRBJ2-1
d_call: .
clone_size: .
v_call: TRBV6-2/TRBV6-3

cdr3_aa: CASSLDRGISYEQYF
cdr3_nt: TGCGCCAGCAGCTTGGACCGGGGGATCTCCTACGAGCAGTACTTC
j_call: TRBJ2-7
d_call: .
clone_size: .
v_call: TRBV5-1

cdr3_aa: CASRLGQEYGYTF
cdr3_nt: TGTGCCAGCAGGCTGGGGCAGGAATATGGCTACACCTTC
j_call: TRBJ1-2
d_call: .
clone_size: .
v_call: TRBV2

cdr3_aa: CASSEESSSDTQYF
cdr3_nt: TGTGCCAGCAGTGAAGAGTCTAGCAGTGATACGCAGTATTTT
j_call: TRBJ2-3
d_call: .
clone_size: .
v_call: TRBV2

cdr3_aa: CASSKGGGGNEKLFF
cdr3_nt: TGTGCCAGCTCCAAGGGGGGGGGCGGCAATGAAAAACTGTTTTTT
j_call: TRBJ1-4
d_call: .
clone_size: .
v_call: TRBV2

cdr3_aa: CAWTRQGARQPQHF
cdr3_nt: TGTGCCTGGACCCGACAGGGGGCCCGTCAGCCCCAGCATTTT
j_call: TRBJ1-5
d_call: TRBD1
clone_size: .
v_call: TRBV30

cdr3_aa: CASSAGTGGSTEAFF
cdr3_nt: TGTGCCAGCAGCGCGGGGACAGGGGGGAGTACTGAAGCTTTCTTT
j_call: TRBJ1-1
d_call: TRBD1
clone_size: .
v_call: TRBV9

cdr3_aa: CASSISRVGGELFF
cdr3_nt: TGTGCCAGTAGTATCAGCAGGGTAGGCGGGGAGCTGTTTTTT
j_call: TRBJ2-2
d_call: .
clone_size: .
v_call: TRBV19

cdr3_aa: CASSDPGQGGNQPQHF
cdr3_nt: TGTGCCAGCAGTGACCCTGGACAGGGAGGCAATCAGCCCCAGCATTTT
j_call: TRBJ1-5
d_call: TRBD1
clone_size: .
v_call: TRBV2

cdr3_aa: CATSRGTGIGQPQHF
cdr3_nt: TGTGCCACCAGCAGAGGGACAGGGATAGGACAGCCCCAGCATTTT
j_call: TRBJ1-5
d_call: TRBD1
clone_size: .
v_call: TRBV15

cdr3_aa: CASRGPGTEAFF
cdr3_nt: TGTGCCAGCAGAGGCCCGGGGACTGAAGCTTTCTTT
j_call: TRBJ1-1
d_call: .
clone_size: .
v_call: TRBV2

cdr3_aa: CASSPTTGQGYGYTF
cdr3_nt: TGTGCCAGCAGCCCAACTACGGGACAGGGCTATGGCTACACCTTC
j_call: TRBJ1-2
d_call: TRBD1
clone_size: .
v_call: TRBV7-2

cdr3_aa: CATSRPGQGTDTQYF
cdr3_nt: TGTGCCACCAGTAGACCGGGACAGGGCACAGATACGCAGTATTTT
j_call: TRBJ2-3
d_call: TRBD1
clone_size: .
v_call: TRBV24-1

cdr3_aa: CASSQGEGAGTEAFF
cdr3_nt: TGCGCCAGCAGCCAAGGCGAGGGGGCTGGCACTGAAGCTTTCTTT
j_call: TRBJ1-1
d_call: TRBD1
clone_size: .
v_call: TRBV4-3

cdr3_aa: CASSDTGQGVNGYTF
cdr3_nt: TGTGCCAGCAGTGACACAGGACAGGGGGTCAATGGCTACACCTTC
j_call: TRBJ1-2
d_call: TRBD1
clone_size: many
v_call: TRBV6-4

cdr3_aa: CASSEAYEQYF
cdr3_nt: TGTGCCAGCAGTGAGGCCTACGAGCAGTACTTC
j_call: TRBJ2-7
d_call: .
clone_size: .
v_call: TRBV6-2/TRBV6-3

cdr3_aa: CAISERNRIDTEAFF
cdr3_nt: TGTGCCATCAGTGAGCGCAACAGGATCGACACTGAAGCTTTCTTT
j_call: TRBJ1-1
d_call: .
clone_size: .
v_call: TRBV10-3

cdr3_aa: CASSTRSGTNYNEQFF
cdr3_nt: TGTGCCAGTAGTACTCGCTCCGGGACTAACTACAATGAGCAGTTCTTC
j_call: TRBJ2-1
d_call: TRBD2
clone_size: .
v_call: TRBV19

cdr3_aa: CASRGTGDNYGYTF
cdr3_nt: TGTGCCAGCAGAGGGACAGGGGATAACTATGGCTACACCTTC
j_call: TRBJ1-2
d_call: TRBD1
clone_size: .
v_call: TRBV6-6

cdr3_aa: CASSQDLGQGNYGYTF
cdr3_nt: TGCGCCAGCAGCCAAGATTTAGGACAGGGGAACTATGGCTACACCTTC
j_call: TRBJ1-2
d_call: TRBD1
clone_size: once
v_call: TRBV4-3

cdr3_aa: CSVEAGGTGTGHSGYTF
cdr3_nt: TGCAGCGTTGAGGCCGGGGGAACCGGGACAGGGCATAGTGGCTACACCTTC
j_call: TRBJ1-2
d_call: TRBD1
clone_size: .
v_call: TRBV29-1

cdr3_aa: CASSLGHSRGDGYTF
cdr3_nt: TGTGCCAGCAGCTTGGGGCATTCCCGTGGAGATGGCTACACCTTC
j_call: TRBJ1-2
d_call: .
clone_size: .
v_call: TRBV5-6